The present T cell receptor beta chain was sequenced within a study of CD8+ T cells in alopecia areata. As for treatment: oral pan-JAK inhibitor, 5-10 mg twice daily. RNA was extracted and reverse transcribed into cDNA as the sequencing template. Assay: immunoSEQ multiplex PCR; the TCRdb copy retains only in-frame clones and omits some. The profile shows about 290,000 clones, 58% of them singletons. The germline V gene encodes CDR1 SGHTA and CDR2 FQGNSA. The germline V and J ends were trimmed by 6 bases and 6 bases, with 13 bases remaining between them. CDR3 length: 13 amino acids. Sequences were derived from CD4+ T cells sorted from blood, sampled at week 24, from a patient treated with tofacitinib. This sequence joins TRBV7-2 and TRBJ2-3; TRBD1 might be the D (6 bases). The clonotype comes from a human donor with alopecia areata. DNA for the CDR3: TGTGCCAGCAGTCGAACAGGGTATGATACGCAGTATTTT. Its protein is CASSRTGYDTQYF.